This T cell receptor (beta chain) was profiled in a study of shared clonotypes between healthy human individuals. Data came from immunoSEQ multiplex PCR; TCRdb stores just in-frame clones and leaves some out. This sample has about 610,000 clones, with 90% to 97% found just once. CD45RO-negative cells were positively selected for CCR7, leaving out terminally differentiated effector memory CD45RA+ cells. Sequenced sample: naive CD8+ T cells sorted from blood. The source is a woman in her 30s in good health.

The CDR3 DNA is TGTGCCAGCAGTTTAGTCTACCCTTACGAGCAGTACTTC. Residues: CASSLVYPYEQYF. V and J are TRBV27 and TRBJ2-7; D not resolved. The V gene's germline CDR1 is MNHEY and CDR2 SMNVEV (reference sequence). The CDR3 totals 13 residues. V was clipped by 2 bases and J by 4 bases, with 9 bases between them.